This TCR beta chain was sequenced during a study of post-analysis software for immune sequencing data. Overall study: Included among the disease courses, which were recorded for the cohort, were relapsing-remitting, secondary progressive and progressive-relapsing multiple sclerosis.

Notes on the study in general: Included in a set of five TRBV segments more frequent in patients than controls were TRBV5-6, TRBV5-1 and TRBV20-1. Normalized Chao1 diversity was significantly reduced in patients versus controls. Strong co-clustering by F measure linked samples that shared a preparation batch.

This CDR3 comprises 15 residues. With 6 bases removed from V and 3 bases from J, the gap between germline ends came to 12 bases. Germline CDR1 is MNHEY and CDR2 is SVGAGI. This clonotype was seen a handful of times. Its target is unknown. Libraries were made from TCR beta cDNA, and they carried unique molecular identifiers. Input of roughly 0.9 to 11 million T cells yielded some 500,000 cDNA molecules. TCRdb reprocessed the PCR reads via MiXCR and lists one record per CDR3 protein. Altogether about 460,000 distinct CDR3 sequences are present, roughly 45% being singletons, with the ten largest covering 9% to 13%.

What was sequenced was blood. The chain uses TRBV6-5 and TRBJ2-6; D possibly corresponds to TRBD2 (5 bases). The origin of this receptor is a girl aged 5 to 17 with multiple sclerosis. The CDR3 loop is CASRQTADGANVLTF. The CDR3 region has the DNA TGTGCCAGCAGACAAACAGCGGATGGGGCCAACGTCCTGACTTTC.